The next 32 T cell receptor beta chains were all read from a single sample in a study of blood T cell repertoires in COVID-19. Profiled with immunoSEQ multiplex PCR; TCRdb holds only in-frame clones, not every one. The sample has about 290,000 clones; approximately 89% are singletons. Sequencing used peripheral blood. These receptors originate from a woman aged 30 to 39 with COVID-19, enrolled during active disease.

The V and J genes are TRBV28 and TRBJ1-1; D not resolved. The germline gives CDR1 MDHEN, CDR2 SYDVKM. The CDR3 totals 11 residues. V lost 2 bases, J lost 8 bases, and 6 bases lay in between. The CDR3 here is CASSLGQEAFF. In DNA, the CDR3 is TGTGCCAGCAGTTTAGGGCAAGAAGCTTTCTTT.

V is TRBV14 and J is TRBJ2-7, with D possibly matching TRBD2 (5 bases). V lost 4 bases and J lost 3, with 13 bases in between. This CDR3 has 14 residues. Per germline, CDR1 SGHDN and CDR2 FVKESK. DNA for the CDR3: TGTGCCAGCAGCCCCCCTTGGCGGGTCTACGAGCAGTACTTC. Translated, it gives CASSPPWRVYEQYF. Together with reference TRBV14 and TRBJ2-7, the CDR3 gives the full variable domain: EAGVTQFPSHSVIEKGQTVTLRCDPISGHDNLYWYRRVMGKEIKFLLHFVKESKQDESGMPNNRFLAERTGGTYSTLKVQPAELEDSGVYFCASSPPWRVYEQYFGPGTRLTVT.

The chain joins TRBV4-1 to TRBJ1-1, with D possibly matching TRBD1 (6 bases). Trimming removed 2 bases from V and 3 bases from J, with 13 bases in between. The CDR3 covers 15 residues. Germline lookup yields CDR1 MGHRA and CDR2 YSYEKL. CDR3 DNA: TGCGCCAGCAGCCAACTAACAGGGCTCCACACTGAAGCTTTCTTT. Translating it yields CASSQLTGLHTEAFF.

This clone was observed a few times. The chain recombines TRBV5-6 with TRBJ2-3; TRBD2 agrees at 10 bases. V lost 3 bases to trimming and J lost 4 bases; unmatched junction nucleotides: 11. This CDR3 comprises 17 residues. The germline CDR1 and CDR2 sequences are SGHDT and YYEEEE. The DNA of the CDR3 is TGTGCCAGCAGCTCCTCAGCGGGGGGGCTGTTAGCAGATACGCAGTATTTT. It is translated as CASSSSAGGLLADTQYF.

In its sample, this clone was seen a few times. Here the CDR3 reads CASSLSQGIEAFF. CDR3 nucleotide sequence: TGTGCCAGCTCGCTTTCGCAGGGGATTGAAGCTTTCTTT. The chain links TRBV18 to TRBJ1-1; tentatively, D is TRBD1 (6 bases). The CDR3 totals 13 residues. Looked up from germline, CDR1 is KGHSH and CDR2 is LQKENI. The V end lost 6 bases, the J end lost 7 bases, and 15 bases lay between the germline ends.

The chain combines TRBV28 with TRBJ2-5, with TRBD1 matching over 10 bases. CDR1 MDHEN and CDR2 SYDVKM come from the germline V gene. V dropped 3 bases and J dropped 6; count of bases not matched to a gene: 10. The CDR3 spans 16 residues. CDR3 sequence (DNA): TGTGCCAGCAGTTTCACCCCGGGACAGGGGAGGAAGACCCAGTACTTC. Amino acids: CASSFTPGQGRKTQYF.

V gene TRBV7-9 combines with J gene TRBJ1-3; 7 nucleotides agree with TRBD1. This CDR3 region has 18 residues. V shed 6 bases, J shed 0 bases, and the junction held 14 bases outside the gene matches. Germline CDR1 SEHNR, CDR2 FQNEAQ (reference sequence). Here the CDR3 DNA reads TGTGCCAGCAGTAATACAAGACAGGGTATTCTCTCTGGAAACACCATATATTTT. It encodes CASSNTRQGILSGNTIYF.

This clone came up a few times. J is TRBJ2-7 and V is TRBV5-8; D is undetermined. Trimming took off 4 bases at V and 3 bases at J, with 5 bases between the two ends. Germline V gene data show CDR1 as SGHTS and CDR2 as YDEGEE. The CDR3 extends over 11 amino acids. As DNA, the CDR3 is TGTGCCAGCAGCCTCTACTACGAGCAGTACTTC. Residues: CASSLYYEQYF.

The rearrangement joins TRBV23-1 to TRBJ1-3, with D perhaps matching TRBD1 (5 bases). TRBV23-1 is designated an ORF whose function remains uncertain. This CDR3 comprises 21 residues. Trimming took off 7 bases at V and 0 bases at J, with 31 bases between the two ends. The CDR3 DNA follows: TGCGCCAGCAACCTGATTAAAGGGGAACCGAGTGGGTATCACTCTGGAAACACCATATATTTT. Amino acid sequence: CASNLIKGEPSGYHSGNTIYF.

The chain has TRBV6-5 and TRBJ1-4, with 10 bases lining up with TRBD1. V dropped 6 bases and J dropped 6; count of bases not matched to a gene: 7. The CDR3 is 15 residues long. Germline V gene data show CDR1 as MNHEY and CDR2 as SVGAGI. The CDR3 DNA follows: TGTGCCAGCAGGGGAGGGGGGACAGGGGATGAAAAACTGTTTTTT. The encoded protein is CASRGGGTGDEKLFF.

This chain joins TRBV14 and TRBJ1-6, with D possibly TRBD1 on 6 matching bases. This CDR3 comprises 13 residues. V lost 6 bases and J 7 bases, leaving 10 bases between the germline ends. Germline CDR1 and CDR2: SGHDN and FVKESK. The CDR3 DNA is TGTGCCAGCAGTCTAACAGGGAATTCACCCCTCCACTTT. This codes for CASSLTGNSPLHF.

The chain employs TRBV7-9 and TRBJ2-1; maybe TRBD1 (6 bases). Trimming cost V 6 bases and J 13 bases, with 16 bases left between them. The length of the CDR3 is 12 residues. Germline lookup yields CDR1 SEHNR and CDR2 FQNEAQ (reference sequence). CDR3 DNA sequence: TGTGCCAGCAGTTATAAACAGGGTCGACAGTTCTTC. Its translation: CASSYKQGRQFF. Supplemented by reference TRBV7-9 and TRBJ2-1, the full variable domain reads DTGVSQNPRHKITKRGQNVTFRCDPISEHNRLYWYRQTLGQGPEFLTYFQNEAQLEKSRLLSDRFSAERPKGSFSTLEIQRTEQGDSAMYLCASSYKQGRQFFGPGTRLTVL.

The CDR3 bases are TGTGCCAGCAGCTTAGGGCCCGGAGGGTACGGCTACACCTTC. Translating gives CASSLGPGGYGYTF. V gene TRBV11-2 combines with J gene TRBJ1-2; no definite D call. V was trimmed by 1 base and J by 8 bases, leaving 14 bases between them. The CDR3 spans 14 residues. CDR1 is SGHAT, CDR2 FQNNGV, per germline.

This clone was seen only once. The chain has TRBV10-3 and TRBJ1-2, with 7 bases lining up with TRBD1. Germline values: CDR1 ENHRY, CDR2 SYGVKD. The CDR3 has 13 residues. V trimming: 6 bases; J trimming: 4 bases; junction bases outside the gene matches: 5. This chain's CDR3 is CAIRGDRGYGYTF. CDR3 in DNA: TGTGCCATCAGGGGGGACAGAGGCTATGGCTACACCTTC.

Comment on this clone: Other DNA sequences of this sample code for an identical CDR3. The genes are TRBV29-1 and TRBJ1-5; D call uncertain. The V end was cut by 4 bases, the J end by 4 bases, with 8 bases between. The CDR3 is 12 amino acids. Germline loops: CDR1 SQVTM, CDR2 ANQGSEA. The CDR3 loop reads CSVGQANQPQHF. CDR3 coding DNA: TGCAGCGTTGGGCAGGCAAATCAGCCCCAGCATTTT.

This chain connects TRBV6-5 to TRBJ2-2; maybe TRBD1 (5 bases). CDR3 length: 15 amino acids. Germline-derived CDR1 and CDR2 are MNHEY and SVGAGI. V was cut by 8 bases and J by 5 bases, with 18 bases left in between. The CDR3 DNA follows: TGTGCCAGCTTGTTTCGGGCAGGGCTAACCGGGGAGCTGTTTTTT. As protein: CASLFRAGLTGELFF.

The chain combines TRBV9 with TRBJ2-7; possible D gene TRBD2, 7 bases. Germline CDR1 is SGDLS and CDR2 is YYNGEE. The CDR3 is 15 residues long. V shed 2 bases and J shed 3 bases, with 15 bases lying between them. Here the CDR3 DNA reads TGTGCCAGCAGCGTTGCGGGGGCGGGAAGCTACGAGCAGTACTTC. Residues: CASSVAGAGSYEQYF. The full variable domain, completed using reference TRBV9 and TRBJ2-7, is DSGVTQTPKHLITATGQRVTLRCSPRSGDLSVYWYQQSLDQGLQFLIQYYNGEERAKGNILERFSAQQFPDLHSELNLSSLELGDSALYFCASSVAGAGSYEQYFGPGTRLTVT.

V is TRBV12-3 or TRBV12-4 and J is TRBJ1-4, with 9 bases identical to TRBD1. The CDR3 length is 13 residues. The J segment lost 8 bases and the V segment lost 5 bases, leaving 3 bases of the junction unmatched. CDR3 amino acids: CASSRTGEEKLFF. CDR3 nucleotide sequence: TGTGCCAGCAGTAGGACAGGGGAGGAAAAACTGTTTTTT.

J is TRBJ1-5 and V is TRBV23-1; D gene uncertain. TRBV23-1 is assigned to the ORF class and has an uncertain function. The CDR3 has 15 residues. Trimming took 3 bases from V and 1 from J, leaving 10 bases between them. CDR3 sequence reads: CASSHEERSNQPQHF. As DNA, the CDR3 is TGCGCCAGCAGTCATGAGGAGAGGAGCAATCAGCCCCAGCATTTT.

The genes are TRBV19 and TRBJ1-4; TRBD1 is a possible D gene (5 bases). CDR3 length equals 13 residues. Trimming pared 5 bases from V and 14 bases from J, leaving 18 bases between. Per germline, CDR1 LNHDA and CDR2 SQIVND (reference sequence). CDR3 DNA: TGTGCCAGTAGTGTATCTTCAGGGCTTAGGCTGTTTTTT. Its translation: CASSVSSGLRLFF.

This sequence joins TRBV4-1 and TRBJ2-5; 8 positions agree with TRBD2. Trimming took 4 bases from V and 1 from J; bases not matched to a gene: 11. Germline assignment: CDR1 MGHRA and CDR2 YSYEKL. This CDR3 has 17 amino acids. CDR3 amino acids: CASSPTAQLAVQETQYF. The CDR3 DNA reads as TGCGCCAGCAGCCCCACCGCCCAACTAGCGGTCCAAGAGACCCAGTACTTC.

The gene calls are TRBV19 and TRBJ2-1; the D gene is possibly TRBD2 (5 bases). V shed 8 bases and J shed 7 bases, with 9 bases lying between them. CDR3 length: 11 amino acids. The germline gives CDR1 LNHDA, CDR2 SQIVND (reference sequence). CDR3 nucleotides: TGTGCCAGTGAGGGCCTGAATGAGCAGTTCTTC. Translating it yields CASEGLNEQFF.

J is TRBJ1-4 and V is TRBV2; D unclear. Germline V gives CDR1 SNHLY, CDR2 FYNNEI. The length of the CDR3 is 10 residues. V lost 9 bases, J lost 7 bases, and 6 bases lay in between. The CDR3 protein is CASRFEKLFF. The CDR3, as DNA: TGTGCCAGTCGGTTTGAAAAACTGTTTTTT.

The DNA of the CDR3 is TGTGCCAGCTCACCAACAGGGTCGACAGGCGGGGAGCTGTTTTTT. Protein product: CASSPTGSTGGELFF. The chain combines TRBV18 with TRBJ2-2, with TRBD1 as a possible D gene (6 bases). Germline V gene sequence: CDR1 KGHSH, CDR2 LQKENI. Trimming left V 2 bases short and J 7 bases short, with 14 bases between. The CDR3 sequence is 15 residues long.

The genes are TRBV5-1 and TRBJ1-6; D gene ambiguous. Germline values: CDR1 SGHRS, CDR2 YFSETQ. With 0 bases removed from V and 9 bases from J, the gap between germline ends came to 7 bases. The CDR3 runs to 13 residues. The CDR3 coding sequence is TGCGCCAGCAGCTTGGGGGAGGGTTCACCCCTCCACTTT. Its protein product is CASSLGEGSPLHF. Looking up the rest from reference TRBV5-1 and TRBJ1-6 gives the full variable domain: KAGVTQTPRYLIKTRGQQVTLSCSPISGHRSVSWYQQTPGQGLQFLFEYFSETQRNKGNFPGRFSGRQFSNSRSEMNVSTLELGDSALYLCASSLGEGSPLHFGNGTRLTVT.

The V call is TRBV5-5, the J call TRBJ1-1, with TRBD1 as a possible D gene (5 bases). CDR3 length: 15 amino acids. Germline assignment: CDR1 SGHKS and CDR2 YYEKEE (reference sequence). V lost 0 bases and J lost 5, with 14 bases in between. This chain's CDR3 is CASSLGSRVHTEAFF. In DNA form, the CDR3 reads TGTGCCAGCAGCTTGGGAAGCAGGGTTCATACTGAAGCTTTCTTT.

The V call is TRBV5-6, the J call TRBJ2-7; 9 positions agree with TRBD1. With V trimmed by 4 bases and J by 5 bases, 7 bases remained unmatched. This CDR3 is built from 14 residues. From germline, CDR1 is SGHDT and CDR2 YYEEEE. CDR3 sequence: CASSSGQGRDEQYF. The DNA for the CDR3 is TGTGCCAGCAGCAGTGGACAGGGGCGGGACGAGCAGTACTTC.

The CDR3 DNA follows: TGTGCCAGCAGCTTAGAGCGGAGAACTGAAGCTTTCTTT. This gives the protein CASSLERRTEAFF. The V gene is TRBV7-9, the J gene TRBJ1-1, with D hard to call. The CDR3 extends over 13 amino acids. In germline, CDR1 is SEHNR, CDR2 FQNEAQ (reference sequence). V gave up 1 base and J gave up 5 bases, with 8 bases separating them.

The rearrangement links TRBV10-3 to TRBJ2-7; D is unclear. This CDR3 has 12 residues. Germline CDR1 is ENHRY and CDR2 is SYGVKD. V was trimmed by 4 bases and J by 1 base, leaving 5 bases between them. The CDR3 DNA is TGTGCCATCAGTGCACAGTCCTACGAGCAGTACTTC. Amino acid sequence: CAISAQSYEQYF.

The gene calls are TRBV2 and TRBJ2-5; TRBD1 matches 11 bases. V lost 7 bases, J lost 5 bases, and 6 bases stayed unmatched. The CDR3 is made up of 14 amino acids. Germline V lookup: CDR1 SNHLY, CDR2 FYNNEI. This chain's CDR3 is CASKGQGGWETQYF. Written as DNA, the CDR3 is TGTGCCAGCAAGGGACAGGGGGGATGGGAGACCCAGTACTTC. Supplemented by reference TRBV2 and TRBJ2-5, the full variable domain reads EPEVTQTPSHQVTQMGQEVILRCVPISNHLYFYWYRQILGQKVEFLVSFYNNEISEKSEIFDDQFSVERPDGSNFTLKIRSTKLEDSAMYFCASKGQGGWETQYFGPGTRLLVL.

The V and J genes are TRBV3-1 (or the pseudogene TRBV3-2) and TRBJ1-1; 7 bases align to TRBD1. Germline CDR1 and CDR2: LGHDT and YNNKEL (reference sequence). V lost 4 bases, J lost 9 bases, and 14 bases stayed unmatched. This CDR3 contains 15 residues. The CDR3 region has the DNA TGTGCCAGCAGCCTGGTTAATGAAGGGGGCGATAAAGCTTTCTTT. This translates into CASSLVNEGGDKAFF.

V and J are TRBV27 and TRBJ2-7; 10 bases agree with TRBD2. From germline, CDR1 is MNHEY and CDR2 SMNVEV (reference sequence). Trimming removed 5 bases from V and 5 bases from J; junction bases left unmatched: 9. The CDR3 totals 15 residues. In DNA form, the CDR3 reads TGTGCCAGCAGTAGAATAGCGGGGGGTAGCCACGAGCAGTACTTC. It translates to CASSRIAGGSHEQYF.